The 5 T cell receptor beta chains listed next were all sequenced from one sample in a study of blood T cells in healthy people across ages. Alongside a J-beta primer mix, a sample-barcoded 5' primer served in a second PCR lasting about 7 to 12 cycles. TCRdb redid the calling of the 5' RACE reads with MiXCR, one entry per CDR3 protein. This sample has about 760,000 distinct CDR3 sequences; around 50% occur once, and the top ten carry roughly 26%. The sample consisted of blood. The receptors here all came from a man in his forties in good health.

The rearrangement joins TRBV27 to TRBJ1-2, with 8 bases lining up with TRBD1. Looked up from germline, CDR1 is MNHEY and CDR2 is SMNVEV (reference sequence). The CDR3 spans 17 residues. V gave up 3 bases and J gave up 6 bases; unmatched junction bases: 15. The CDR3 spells CASSLAGQGISSHGYTF. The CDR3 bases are TGTGCCAGCAGTTTGGCCGGACAGGGCATATCTAGCCATGGCTACACCTTC.

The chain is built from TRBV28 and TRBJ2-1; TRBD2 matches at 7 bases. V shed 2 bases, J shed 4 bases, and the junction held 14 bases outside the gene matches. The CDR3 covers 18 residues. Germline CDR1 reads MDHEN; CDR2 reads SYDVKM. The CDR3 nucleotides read TGTGCCAGCAGTTTACCCACACGACTGCGGGGGTTTTACAATGAGCAGTTCTTC. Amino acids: CASSLPTRLRGFYNEQFF.

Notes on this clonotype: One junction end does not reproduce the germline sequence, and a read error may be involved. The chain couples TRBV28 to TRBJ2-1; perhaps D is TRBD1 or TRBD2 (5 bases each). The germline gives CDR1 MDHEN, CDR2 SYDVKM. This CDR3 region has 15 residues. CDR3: CASSFQAVGTNGQFF. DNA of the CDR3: TGTGCCAGCAGTTTTCAGGCGGTGGGGACCAATGGGCAGTTCTTC. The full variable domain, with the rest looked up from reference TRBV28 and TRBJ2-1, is DVKVTQSSRYLVKRTGEKVFLECVQDMDHENMFWYRQDPGLGLRLIYFSYDVKMKEKGDIPEGYSVSREKKERFSLILESASTNQTSMYLCASSFQAVGTNGQFFGPGTRLTVL.

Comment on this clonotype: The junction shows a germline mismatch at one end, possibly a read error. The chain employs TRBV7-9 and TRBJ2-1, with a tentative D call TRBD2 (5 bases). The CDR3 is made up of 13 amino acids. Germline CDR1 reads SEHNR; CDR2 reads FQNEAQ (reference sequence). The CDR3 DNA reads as TGTGCCAGTAGCTTAGTTTCTACGGGAGAGCAGTTCTTC. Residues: CASSLVSTGEQFF.

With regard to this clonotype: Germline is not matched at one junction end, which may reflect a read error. The CDR3 is CVSSQDSSGGGTDTQYF. In DNA form, the CDR3 reads TGTGTCAGCAGCCAGGACTCAAGCGGGGGAGGCACAGATACGCAGTATTTT. The V and J genes are TRBV4-2 and TRBJ2-3; TRBD2 matches 8 bases. Germline CDR1 LGHNA, CDR2 YNFKEQ. This CDR3 is built from 17 residues.